This is a list of T cell receptor beta chains from one sample in a study of blood T cells in healthy people across ages. TCRdb called the 5' RACE reads again in MiXCR, with one record for every CDR3 protein. The sample has approximately 400,000 distinct CDR3 sequences, about 55% seen once. Sequencing was carried out using blood. The receptors derive from a man aged 55 to 70 in good health. The CDR3 runs from the conserved cysteine through the conserved F or W. The D gene is left open where the match is weak. A clone size is listed for some rows: how often the clone was seen (once, few, many), or a class if it is expanded.

V gene,clone size,D gene,CDR3 length,J gene,CDR3 protein
TRBV7-8,.,TRBD2,18,TRBJ2-7,CASSLAVLAGESSYEQYF
TRBV11-3,few,TRBD1,13,TRBJ2-3,CASSEYRGDTQYF
TRBV3-1,few,TRBD1,15,TRBJ1-1,CASSQAIFRGTEAFF
TRBV7-9,.,TRBD2,16,TRBJ2-7,CASSLELAGGHNEQYF
TRBV7-8,.,.,16,TRBJ2-1,CASSSTLALSYNEQFF
TRBV20-1,few,.,12,TRBJ2-4,CSARDSNLIQYF
TRBV21-1,.,.,15,TRBJ2-3,CASRIRPVPPDTQYF
TRBV6-1,.,.,14,TRBJ2-7,CASGTPSVSYEQYF
TRBV7-2,.,TRBD1,13,TRBJ1-1,CASSWDRDTEAFF
TRBV5-1,.,.,14,TRBJ2-5,CASSLIPNQETQYF
TRBV5-1,.,.,11,TRBJ2-1,CASRGLDEQFF
TRBV20-1,.,.,12,TRBJ2-7,CSASMPGYEQYF
TRBV20-1,.,TRBD1,14,TRBJ2-7,CSASGDRGSYEQYF
TRBV7-3,.,.,15,TRBJ1-6,CASSPRGGNNSPLHF
TRBV24-1,few,.,12,TRBJ2-3,CATSKSGDTQYF
TRBV9,.,.,14,TRBJ1-5,CASSVGTANQPQHF
TRBV20-1,.,TRBD2,13,.,CSASAGEGYEQYF
TRBV4-3,few,.,16,TRBJ2-7,CASSPQDTQPSYEQYF
TRBV5-1,.,.,18,TRBJ2-7,CASSLGPGAARLSGEQYF
TRBV29-1,.,.,11,TRBJ2-3,CSVEGTDTQYF
TRBV20-1,few,TRBD2,17,TRBJ2-1,CSARRLAGGSSYNEQFF
TRBV2,.,.,13,TRBJ1-2,CASSFPGNYGYTF
TRBV11-2,few,.,15,TRBJ2-6,CASSVDSSGANVLTF
TRBV20-1,.,.,15,TRBJ2-1,CSARSGDSPSNEQFF
TRBV27,.,.,14,TRBJ2-5,CASSFRDGAETQYF
TRBV6-1,.,TRBD2,17,TRBJ2-5,CASSERSGAGRQETQYF
TRBV7-6,.,.,15,TRBJ2-7,CASSLMGGSVNEQYF
TRBV29-1,few,TRBD2,15,TRBJ2-3,CSVVGKREATDTQYF
TRBV10-3,once,.,15,TRBJ2-3,CAISESIGGTDTQYF
TRBV9,.,.,16,TRBJ1-2,CASSVEGGGPFYGYTF
TRBV5-1,.,TRBD1,15,TRBJ1-2,CASRTTTGVSYGYTF
TRBV9,.,.,15,TRBJ2-1,CASSVGQSSYNEQFF
TRBV10-3,.,.,14,TRBJ2-2,CAISRTTNTGELFF
TRBV12-3/TRBV12-4,.,TRBD1,13,TRBJ1-2,CASFQGGRSGYTF
TRBV28,once,TRBD2,17,TRBJ2-1,CASSTFSGRGSYNEQFF